The sequence of this TCR beta chain was determined in a study of regulatory T cells in long-lasting Graves disease. With iRepertoire HTBI primers and Arm-PCR of CDR3 regions, TCR beta libraries were built. Using its own MiXCR run on the multiplex PCR reads, TCRdb lists one record per CDR3 protein. The table includes over 200,000 distinct CDR3 sequences, around 19% detected once. V gave up 5 bases and J gave up 1 base; unmatched junction bases: 12. The CDR3 has 18 amino acids. Germline lookup yields CDR1 SGHVS and CDR2 FNYEAQ. Noted time point: newly diagnosed GD, antithyroid drugs for less than 3 months. RNA isolated from PBMCs was used to make the TCR library. The same specimen was also included in a second study, on T cells in Graves' hyperthyroidism and ophthalmopathy. That study adds: It was uncontrolled infection, other autoimmune disease, pregnancy or lactation that excluded patients. Model output signaled ophthalmopathy a median approximately 6 months ahead of onset.

The sample in question was peripheral blood mononuclear cells (PBMCs), obtained at new diagnosis, from a patient treated with antithyroid drugs. This TCR was sampled from a woman aged 25 to 45 with Graves disease. V gene TRBV7-6 combines with J gene TRBJ2-3; 10 nucleotides align to TRBD2. The CDR3 DNA reads TGTGCCAGCAGCCCGACCCAAGCGGGGGGGCTTCGCACAGATACGCAGTATTTT. It encodes CASSPTQAGGLRTDTQYF.